One and the same sample provided the 3 T cell receptor beta chains below, sequenced in a study of shared T cell receptors in the human thymus. Assay used: immunoSEQ multiplex PCR; TCRdb lists only in-frame clones, some missing. The table shows just under 550,000 clones, with approximately 80% occurring only once. In addition, the sample was reused for a study of human thymus T cells.

The sequenced sample was thymocytes. All receptors come from a boy under three years old with a congenital heart defect.

The chain carries TRBV2 and TRBJ2-7; 8 nucleotides agree with TRBD2. The germline V gene has CDR1 SNHLY and CDR2 FYNNEI. This CDR3 contains 14 residues. J was trimmed by 6 bases and V by 8 bases; bases with no gene match: 12. The CDR3: CASPRGRGAGEQYF. The DNA for the CDR3 is TGTGCCAGCCCCCGCGGGCGGGGGGCCGGCGAGCAGTACTTC.

In its sample, this clone was seen once. The chain links TRBV6-5 to TRBJ1-4; possibly TRBD1 for D (5 bases). The CDR3 spans 15 residues. Germline CDR1 is MNHEY and CDR2 is SVGAGI. Trimming pared 2 bases from V and 8 bases from J, leaving 15 bases between. CDR3 DNA sequence: TGTGCCAGCAGTTACGCCGCAGGGCCATGGGAAAAACTGTTTTTT. Its translation: CASSYAAGPWEKLFF.

The table lists this clone with a few counts. The rearrangement joins TRBV2 to TRBJ2-1; 10 bases line up with TRBD2. The CDR3 is made up of 22 amino acids. The ends lost 5 bases at V and 5 bases at J; junction bases unmatched: 27. Germline V lookup: CDR1 SNHLY, CDR2 FYNNEI. CDR3: CASSNKGTGGSGRAKANNEQFF. In nucleotides, the CDR3 is TGTGCCAGCAGTAACAAGGGCACTGGGGGGAGCGGGAGGGCGAAAGCGAACAATGAGCAGTTCTTC.